These T cell receptor beta chains were read from a single sample in a study of CD8 T cells in ankylosing spondylitis. Using its own MiXCR run on the 5' RACE reads, TCRdb lists one record per CDR3 protein. The sample has 150,000 to 250,000 distinct CDR3 sequences; 9.5% to 15% are singletons. The source material was blood, either unsorted or a sorted T cell fraction (not recorded which). The source is a male donor with ankylosing spondylitis or in good health (not recorded which). Both conserved end residues are part of each CDR3. A D gene is named only where the DNA matches it firmly. Some rows have no size entry. The others give once, few or many, or a class for an expanded clone.

j_call d_call clone_size v_call cdr3_length cdr3_nt cdr3_aa
TRBJ1-1 NA NA TRBV12-3/TRBV12-4 17 TGTGCCAGCAGTTTAGAGGCCCTCTTCGCGAGGGCGGGCGAAGCTTTCTTT CASSLEALFARAGEAFF
TRBJ2-2 TRBD1 few TRBV5-1 15 TGCGCCAGCAGCCTCGACAGGGGTCCCACCGGGGAGCTGTTTTTT CASSLDRGPTGELFF
TRBJ2-3 NA many TRBV7-6 13 TGTGCCAGCAGCTGGGAGCTCACAGATACGCAGTATTTT CASSWELTDTQYF
TRBJ2-5 TRBD1 NA TRBV2 16 TGTGCCAGCAGTCAAGGGACAGGGGGTGTTTATGGGACCCAGTACTTC CASSQGTGGVYGTQYF
TRBJ2-1 NA NA TRBV25-1 15 TGTGCCAGCAGTACGCGACAGAGCTCCTACAATGAGCAGTTCTTC CASSTRQSSYNEQFF
TRBJ2-1 TRBD2 NA TRBV20-1 17 TGCAGTGCTAGAGTTTTCGGGCTAGCGGGAGTGTCGGGTGAGCAGTTCTTC CSARVFGLAGVSGEQFF
TRBJ2-5 TRBD2 NA TRBV28 15 TGTGCCAGCAGTTTAGCGGCGGGGGGGCAAGAGACCCAGTACTTC CASSLAAGGQETQYF
TRBJ1-1 NA few TRBV20-1 15 TGCAGTGCTAGATGGTGGGAAGGGGCGGCCACTGAAGCTTTCTTT CSARWWEGAATEAFF
TRBJ2-3 NA few TRBV2 15 TGTGCCAGCAGTGAAGCGGGGCGGCACACAGATACGCAGTATTTT CASSEAGRHTDTQYF
TRBJ1-6 NA NA TRBV10-2 14 TGCGCCAGCTTTCAGTCGGTGGGCAATTCACCCCTCCACTTT CASFQSVGNSPLHF
TRBJ2-7 TRBD1 once TRBV4-1 13 TGCGCCAGCAGCGAGGGGACAGATTACGAGCAGTACTTC CASSEGTDYEQYF
TRBJ2-1 NA few TRBV27 13 TGTGCCAGCAGTTTACAGGACCACAATGAGCAGTTCTTC CASSLQDHNEQFF
TRBJ2-7 TRBD2 NA TRBV2 12 TGTGCCAGCGGGAGGGTTCCCTACGAGCAGTACTTC CASGRVPYEQYF
TRBJ2-6 NA few TRBV19 15 TGTGCCAGTAGTAACCTGATCTCTGGGGCCAACGTCCTGACTTTC CASSNLISGANVLTF
TRBJ1-5 NA few TRBV30 15 TGTGCCTGGAGTGTGACCGCGTTTAGGGGTCAGCCCCAGCATTTT CAWSVTAFRGQPQHF
TRBJ2-3 NA few TRBV29-1 12 TGCAGCGTTGGATACCAGGGAGATACGCAGTATTTT CSVGYQGDTQYF
TRBJ1-2 NA NA TRBV7-8 14 TGTGCCAGCAGTTCCCAAATTCTTCGGGGTGGCTACACCTTC CASSSQILRGGYTF
TRBJ2-1 TRBD2 many TRBV4-1 18 TGCGCCAGCAGCCAATCTCCCCCCGAGCGGGAGGGCCACAATGAGCAGTTCTTC CASSQSPPEREGHNEQFF
TRBJ2-5 TRBD2 NA TRBV9 14 TGTGCCAGCAGCGCCGGACTAGGCCAAGAGACCCAGTACTTC CASSAGLGQETQYF
TRBJ2-1 NA few TRBV2 15 TGTGCCAGCATGCCGGCGGGGGCAACCTACAATGAGCAGTTCTTC CASMPAGATYNEQFF
TRBJ2-7 TRBD1 NA TRBV12-3/TRBV12-4 14 TGTGCCAGCAGTGGGACAGGGAAGCCCTACGAGCAGTACTTC CASSGTGKPYEQYF
TRBJ1-4 NA NA TRBV7-9 14 TGTGCCAGCAGCCCCCCGGCGGGGGCTGAAAAACTGTTTTTT CASSPPAGAEKLFF
TRBJ2-3 TRBD2 many TRBV7-9 17 TGTGCCAGCAGCTTAGGACAGCGGGAGTACAGCACAGATACGCAGTATTTT CASSLGQREYSTDTQYF
TRBJ2-1 NA NA TRBV5-4 15 TGTGCCAGCAGCCCTGTTGAGGCTAGCGCGAATGAGCAGTTCTTC CASSPVEASANEQFF
TRBJ1-1 NA few TRBV15 16 TGTGCCACCAGCAGAGATCCCGGTTCGGTGAACACTGAAGCTTTCTTT CATSRDPGSVNTEAFF
TRBJ2-3 TRBD1 NA TRBV19 18 TGTGCCAGTAGTACCGATCGGACAGGGACGTACGACACAGATACGCAGTATTTT CASSTDRTGTYDTDTQYF
TRBJ2-1 NA few TRBV5-1 15 TGCGCCAGCAGAAAGAGGGTAGCGGATTACAATGAGCAGTTCTTC CASRKRVADYNEQFF
TRBJ2-5 NA NA TRBV6-2/TRBV6-3 15 TGTGCCAGCTGGAGAAGAATCAGACCTCAGGAGACCCAGTACTTC CASWRRIRPQETQYF
TRBJ2-7 TRBD1 NA TRBV3-1 15 TGTGCCAGCAGCCGAGGGACAGACTTTTCCTACGAGCAGTACTTC CASSRGTDFSYEQYF
TRBJ2-1 TRBD2 few TRBV4-2 16 TGTGCCAGCAGCCATCATCGGGGGGGATCCTACAATGAGCAGTTCTTC CASSHHRGGSYNEQFF
TRBJ2-7 NA many TRBV6-1 16 TGTGCCAGCAGACCTAAGCAGGGGGGGCTTGCCTACGAGCAGTACTTC CASRPKQGGLAYEQYF
TRBJ2-2 NA few TRBV4-1 17 TGCGCCAGCAGGATCGACCTCCGGGACTCGAACACCGGGGAGCTGTTTTTT CASRIDLRDSNTGELFF
TRBJ1-5 NA NA TRBV6-1 13 TGTGCCAGCAGCGTTCCGGAGAGCAAGCCCCAGCATTTT CASSVPESKPQHF
TRBJ2-1 NA few TRBV30 14 TGTGCCTGGAGTGGTGGCGTCACTTACAATGAGCAGTTCTTC CAWSGGVTYNEQFF
TRBJ2-5 NA NA TRBV30 15 TGTGCCTGTACCATGGACAGCTGGAGTGGAGAGACCCAGTACTTC CACTMDSWSGETQYF
TRBJ2-4 TRBD1 NA TRBV16 16 TGTGCCAGCAGCCAATCGACAGGGGGATCCAAAAACATTCAGTACTTC CASSQSTGGSKNIQYF
TRBJ2-7 NA few TRBV11-2 14 TGTGCCAGCAGCTTAGCGCTTTACGCGCGGGAGCAGTACTTC CASSLALYAREQYF
TRBJ2-1 TRBD1 many TRBV5-1 16 TGCGCCAGCAGCCTGAACCGGGACAGGGTTGTCAATGAGCAGTTCTTC CASSLNRDRVVNEQFF
TRBJ2-7 TRBD1 few TRBV6-5 15 TGTGCCAGCAGTTACTCGGGGACAGGTGTTTACGAGCAGTACTTC CASSYSGTGVYEQYF
TRBJ1-1 NA NA TRBV7-9 15 TGTGCCAGCAGCTCCCTAAAGCCCCTGAACACTGAAGCTTTCTTT CASSSLKPLNTEAFF
TRBJ2-2 NA NA TRBV20-1 17 TGCTGTGCTAGAGATCTCGTCCAGCAGGAGAACACCGGGGAGCTGTTTTTT CCARDLVQQENTGELFF